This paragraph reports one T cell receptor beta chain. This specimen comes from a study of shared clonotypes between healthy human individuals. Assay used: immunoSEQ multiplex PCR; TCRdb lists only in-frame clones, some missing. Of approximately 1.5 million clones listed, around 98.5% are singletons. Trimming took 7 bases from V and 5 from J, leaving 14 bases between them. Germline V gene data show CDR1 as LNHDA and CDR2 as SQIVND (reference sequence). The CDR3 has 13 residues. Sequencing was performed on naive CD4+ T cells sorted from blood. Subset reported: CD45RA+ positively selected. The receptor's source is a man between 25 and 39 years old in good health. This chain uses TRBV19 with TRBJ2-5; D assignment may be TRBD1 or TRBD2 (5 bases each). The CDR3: CASTFRDGETQYF. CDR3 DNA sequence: TGTGCCAGTACGTTCCGGGACGGGGAGACCCAGTACTTC.